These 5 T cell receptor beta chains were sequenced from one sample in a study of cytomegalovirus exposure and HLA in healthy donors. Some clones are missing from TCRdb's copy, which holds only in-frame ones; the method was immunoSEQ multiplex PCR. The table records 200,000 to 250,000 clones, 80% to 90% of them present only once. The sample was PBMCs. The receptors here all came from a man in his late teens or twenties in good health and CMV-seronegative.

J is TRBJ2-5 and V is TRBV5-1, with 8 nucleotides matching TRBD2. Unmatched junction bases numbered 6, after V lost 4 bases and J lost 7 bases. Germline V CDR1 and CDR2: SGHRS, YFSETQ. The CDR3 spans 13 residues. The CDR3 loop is CASSDSGVVTQYF. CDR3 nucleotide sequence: TGCGCCAGCAGCGATAGCGGGGTTGTGACCCAGTACTTC.

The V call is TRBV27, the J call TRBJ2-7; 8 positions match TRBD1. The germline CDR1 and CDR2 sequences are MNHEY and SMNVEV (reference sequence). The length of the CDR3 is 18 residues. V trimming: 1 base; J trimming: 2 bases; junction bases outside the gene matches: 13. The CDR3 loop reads CASSLWIPGQDITYEQYF. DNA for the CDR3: TGTGCCAGCAGTTTATGGATACCGGGACAGGATATCACCTACGAGCAGTACTTC.

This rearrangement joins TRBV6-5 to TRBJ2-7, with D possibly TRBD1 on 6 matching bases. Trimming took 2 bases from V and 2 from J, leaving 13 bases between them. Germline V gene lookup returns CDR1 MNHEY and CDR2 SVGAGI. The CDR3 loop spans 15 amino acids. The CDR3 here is CASSYPKQGPYEQYF. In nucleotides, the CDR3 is TGTGCCAGCAGTTACCCGAAACAGGGCCCCTACGAGCAGTACTTC.

The CDR3 DNA reads as TGTGCCAGCTCACCGGCCGGACAAAACACCGGGGAGCTGTTTTTT. Translation gives CASSPAGQNTGELFF. V is TRBV18 and J is TRBJ2-2; a possible D gene is TRBD1 (5 bases). Germline V gene data show CDR1 as KGHSH and CDR2 as LQKENI. V was pared by 3 bases and J by 2 bases, with 10 bases between. The CDR3 spans 15 residues. Full variable domain (outside the CDR3, taken from reference TRBV18 and TRBJ2-2): NAGVMQNPRHLVRRRGQEARLRCSPMKGHSHVYWYRQLPEEGLKFMVYLQKENIIDESGMPKERFSAEFPKEGPSILRIQQVVRGDSAAYFCASSPAGQNTGELFFGEGSRLTVL.

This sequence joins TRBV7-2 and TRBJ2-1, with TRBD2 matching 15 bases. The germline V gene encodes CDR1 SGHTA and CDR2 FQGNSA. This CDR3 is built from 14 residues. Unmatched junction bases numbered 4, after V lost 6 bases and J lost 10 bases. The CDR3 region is CASSGLAGGPEQFF. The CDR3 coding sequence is TGTGCCAGCAGTGGACTAGCGGGAGGGCCGGAGCAGTTCTTC.